This is a list of T cell receptor beta chains from one sample in a study of blood T cell repertoires in COVID-19. Method: immunoSEQ multiplex PCR; TCRdb's copy keeps in-frame clones and lacks some. The sample yields 200,000 to 300,000 clones, about 90% seen once. The sample comprised peripheral blood. Receptors were obtained from a woman aged 40 to 55 with acute or convalescent COVID-19. CDR3s include the opening cysteine and the closing phenylalanine or tryptophan. Each record gives: V gene, clone size, D gene, J gene, CDR3 DNA, CDR3 protein. D genes are given only for firm matches. Not every row has a clone size; where given, it reads once, few, many or a size class.

TRBV11-2,NA,NA,TRBJ1-5,TGTGCCAGCAGCTTAACAGATAGCAATCAGCCCCAGCATTTT,CASSLTDSNQPQHF
TRBV10-3,few,TRBD1,TRBJ2-1,TGTGCCATCAGTGACTCCAGGGGGCCTGGAGATGAGCAGTTCTTC,CAISDSRGPGDEQFF
TRBV10-3,NA,NA,TRBJ2-5,TGTGCCATCAAAGGAGTTTACCAAGAGACCCAGTACTTC,CAIKGVYQETQYF
TRBV3-1/TRBV3-2,NA,NA,TRBJ1-1,TGTGCCAGCAGCCCCCGCACAGGGCGGCCGATGAACACTGAAGCTTTCTTT,CASSPRTGRPMNTEAFF
TRBV7-8,NA,NA,TRBJ1-1,TGTGCCAGCAGCTTAGGCGGTACTCGTGAAGCTTTCTTT,CASSLGGTREAFF
TRBV7-8,NA,NA,TRBJ2-5,TGTGCCAGCAGCGTCAGGCGACCCAGGGAGACCCAGTACTTC,CASSVRRPRETQYF
TRBV5-1,NA,NA,TRBJ1-1,TGCGCCAGCAGCTTTGGCAAGATGAACACTGAAGCTTTCTTT,CASSFGKMNTEAFF
TRBV27,NA,TRBD2,TRBJ2-5,TGTGCCAGCAGGGTCTATGTAGCGGGGCAAGAGACCCAGTACTTC,CASRVYVAGQETQYF
TRBV6-5,NA,NA,TRBJ1-6,TGTGCCAGCAGTTACTCGGGGCAGGGGAATTCACCCCTCCACTTT,CASSYSGQGNSPLHF
TRBV29-1,few,TRBD2,TRBJ2-2,TGCAGCGTTGATCTTAGCGGGGGGGACACCGGGGAGCTGTTTTTT,CSVDLSGGDTGELFF
TRBV4-2,NA,TRBD2,TRBJ2-1,TGTGCCAGCAGCCAAGTGTCCCAGCGGGGGAACAATGAGCAGTTCTTC,CASSQVSQRGNNEQFF
TRBV19,NA,NA,TRBJ1-5,TGTGCCAGTAGTATAGCCGGGGGGGGGAATCAGCCCCAGCATTTT,CASSIAGGGNQPQHF
TRBV7-2,few,NA,TRBJ1-2,TGTGCCAGCAGGTTCCCGGGAACGGGATATGGCTACACCTTC,CASRFPGTGYGYTF
TRBV29-1,NA,TRBD1,TRBJ1-1,TGCAGCGTTGTGGTACAGGGGGCATGGGGCACTGAAGCTTTCTTT,CSVVVQGAWGTEAFF
TRBV7-6,NA,TRBD2,TRBJ2-3,TGTGCCAGCAGCTGGGGACTAGCGGGGGGAACTAGCACAGATACGCAGTATTTT,CASSWGLAGGTSTDTQYF
TRBV3-1/TRBV3-2,NA,TRBD1,TRBJ2-2,TGTGCCAGCAGCCAAGATAACCCTTTCCGGACAGGGGGCGACACCGGGGAGCTGTTTTTT,CASSQDNPFRTGGDTGELFF
TRBV3-1/TRBV3-2,once,NA,TRBJ1-1,TGTGCCAGCAGCCTCGGGGGGAACACTGAAGCTTTCTTT,CASSLGGNTEAFF
TRBV18,NA,TRBD2,TRBJ2-3,TGTGCCAGCTCACCACATAAAACCGGGACTAGCGGGGGAGATACGCAGTATTTT,CASSPHKTGTSGGDTQYF
TRBV6-5,NA,NA,TRBJ1-3,TGTGCCAGCAGTTATTTAGCTGGAAACACCATATATTTT,CASSYLAGNTIYF
TRBV18,NA,TRBD1,TRBJ2-6,TGTGCCAGCTCACAAGGGGGCCCTGGGGCCAACGTCCTGACTTTC,CASSQGGPGANVLTF
TRBV30,NA,TRBD1,TRBJ1-2,TGTGCCTGGAGTGGAGACAGGGGAGGGAACTATGGCTACACCTTC,CAWSGDRGGNYGYTF
TRBV25-1,NA,NA,TRBJ2-1,TGTGCCAGCAGTGGGGCCAACGGGGGAAGGGCCTACAATGAGCAGTTCTTC,CASSGANGGRAYNEQFF
TRBV15,NA,TRBD1,TRBJ1-5,TGTGCCACCAGCAGGACAGGGAGGTTGATATATAGCAATCAGCCCCAGCATTTT,CATSRTGRLIYSNQPQHF
TRBV18,NA,NA,TRBJ2-1,TGTGCCAGCTCACCGGCGGGGGAGCAGTTCTTC,CASSPAGEQFF
TRBV6-2/TRBV6-3,NA,TRBD1,TRBJ1-2,TGTGCCAGCAGTTACTCGGTGGGACAGGGAGAAGGCTACACCTTC,CASSYSVGQGEGYTF
TRBV4-1,few,TRBD2,TRBJ2-3,TGCGCCAGCAGCCAAGAAAGGGTCGGGGCTAGCGGGGACGCAGATACGCAGTATTTT,CASSQERVGASGDADTQYF
TRBV7-3,NA,NA,TRBJ2-1,TGTGCCAGCAGCTTATACAGGTACAATGAGCAGTTCTTC,CASSLYRYNEQFF
TRBV5-1,NA,TRBD1,TRBJ1-1,TGCGCCAGCAGCTTCGCGACAGGGGCAAACACTGAAGCTTTCTTT,CASSFATGANTEAFF
TRBV12-3/TRBV12-4,NA,TRBD1,TRBJ1-1,TGTGCCAGCAGTACGACAGGGCCTGAAGCTTTCTTT,CASSTTGPEAFF
TRBV9,NA,NA,TRBJ1-2,TGTGCCAGCAGCGAGGGAGTCCTGAGTGGCTACACCTTC,CASSEGVLSGYTF
TRBV7-8,NA,TRBD1,TRBJ1-1,TGTGCCAGCAGCTTATCAACAGGGGGGTTGAACACTGAAGCTTTCTTT,CASSLSTGGLNTEAFF
TRBV19,NA,NA,TRBJ2-3,TGTGCCAGTAGTATCCCCCGGCCCGCCGGGGGCACAGATACGCAGTATTTT,CASSIPRPAGGTDTQYF
TRBV19,once,NA,TRBJ1-4,TGTGCCAGTAGTACCTACAGGGAAGAGGGTGAAAAACTGTTTTTT,CASSTYREEGEKLFF
TRBV15,NA,TRBD2,TRBJ2-3,TGTGCCACCAGCACCGGGGAGTTCGGGGGGGCCCAAGATACGCAGTATTTT,CATSTGEFGGAQDTQYF
TRBV7-7,NA,TRBD1,TRBJ2-3,TGTGCCAGCAGCACGGGACAGGGGATAGATACGCAGTATTTT,CASSTGQGIDTQYF
TRBV11-3,NA,TRBD2,TRBJ2-2,TGTGCCAGCAGCTTCACAGCGGGGGGCGCGAACACCGGGGAGCTGTTTTTT,CASSFTAGGANTGELFF
TRBV25-1,NA,TRBD1,TRBJ1-3,TGTGCCAGCAGTGAATTAAGGACAGGGGGAAACACCATATATTTT,CASSELRTGGNTIYF
TRBV6-5,once,NA,TRBJ1-2,TGTGCCAGCAGTTACTCACGGGGGGGGAATCCATATGGCTACACCTTC,CASSYSRGGNPYGYTF
TRBV27,NA,TRBD1,TRBJ1-1,TGTGCCAGCAGCTTGGCTCCGGGACAGGGGGGGAACACTGAAGCTTTCTTT,CASSLAPGQGGNTEAFF
TRBV2,NA,TRBD1,TRBJ1-1,TGTGCCAGCACCGGACACAGGGGGAGGATTGAAGCTTTCTTT,CASTGHRGRIEAFF
TRBV7-2,NA,NA,TRBJ1-5,TGTGCCAGCAGCTTAACAGGGCCGTCCAATCAGCCCCAGCATTTT,CASSLTGPSNQPQHF
TRBV7-3,NA,NA,TRBJ2-5,TGTGCCAGCAGCTTAATCTCCCAAGAGACCCAGTACTTC,CASSLISQETQYF
TRBV3-1/TRBV3-2,NA,TRBD1,TRBJ2-2,TGTGCCAGCAGCCCGACCGGGACAGTCGCCGGGGAGCTGTTTTTT,CASSPTGTVAGELFF
TRBV29-1,NA,TRBD2,TRBJ2-3,TGCAGCGGCTCCCGATGGAGAGCGGGGGTCCCAGATACGCAGTATTTT,CSGSRWRAGVPDTQYF
TRBV3-1/TRBV3-2,once,TRBD1,TRBJ1-2,TGTGCCAGTAGCCAGAGGGACAGGGTTTTTGGCTACACCTTC,CASSQRDRVFGYTF
TRBV19,NA,NA,TRBJ1-1,TGTGCCAGTAAAAGGGGAAACAGGGCGGATGAAGCTTTCTTT,CASKRGNRADEAFF
TRBV7-8,NA,NA,TRBJ2-1,TGTGCCAGCAGCTTAGCAGAGGACAATGAGCAGTTCTTC,CASSLAEDNEQFF
TRBV2,NA,TRBD2,TRBJ2-1,TGTGCCAGCAGGGCTAGCGGGGCGAACAATGAGCAGTTCTTC,CASRASGANNEQFF
TRBV11-3,NA,NA,TRBJ2-1,TGTGCCAGCAGCTTGAGCGGGCCCGGGACTGGCCCCTACAATGAGCAGTTCTTC,CASSLSGPGTGPYNEQFF
TRBV18,NA,NA,TRBJ1-5,TGTGCCAGCTCAACTCAGGGTAAGCCCCAGCATTTT,CASSTQGKPQHF
TRBV30,NA,TRBD1,TRBJ1-1,TGTGCCTTAAAACTTGGACAGGGGAGGACTGAAGCTTTCTTT,CALKLGQGRTEAFF
TRBV12-3/TRBV12-4,NA,NA,TRBJ1-1,TGTGCCAGCAGTTTATCCGGTAACACTGAAGCTTTCTTT,CASSLSGNTEAFF
TRBV30,NA,TRBD1,TRBJ2-3,TGTGCCTGGAGCGGGACAGGGGAAGATACGCAGTATTTT,CAWSGTGEDTQYF
TRBV15,NA,TRBD1,TRBJ1-1,TGTGCCACCAGCAGAGATAGGGGACAGGGAGAAGCTTTCTTT,CATSRDRGQGEAFF
TRBV3-1/TRBV3-2,NA,TRBD1,TRBJ1-2,TGTGCCAGCAGCCAAGTGGGCAGGGGGCCGGACTATGGCTACACCTTC,CASSQVGRGPDYGYTF